This entry lists 16 T cell receptor beta chains sequenced from one sample in a study of cytomegalovirus exposure and HLA in healthy donors. The PCR contained 60 Vbeta and 13 Jbeta primers. Libraries were prepared by immunoSEQ multiplex PCR; TCRdb keeps only in-frame clonotypes and omits some of them. The sample has more than 130,000 clones; under 80% are singletons. Source material: PBMCs. The receptors were sampled from a male donor in good health and CMV-seronegative.

The rearrangement links TRBV4-1 to TRBJ1-1; D is possibly TRBD1 (5 bases). The CDR3 runs to 13 residues. Germline V CDR1 and CDR2: MGHRA, YSYEKL. V lost 4 bases and J lost 3, with 9 bases in between. The CDR3 nucleotides read TGCGCCAGCAGCCGGGGAGGGGACACTGAAGCTTTCTTT. Encoded protein: CASSRGGDTEAFF.

The chain links TRBV5-6 to TRBJ1-1; D gene ambiguous. V was clipped by 1 base and J by 1 base, with 5 bases between them. This CDR3 region has 13 residues. CDR1 SGHDT and CDR2 YYEEEE come from the germline V gene. In DNA, the CDR3 is TGTGCCAGCAGCTTGCCAGAGAACACTGAAGCTTTCTTT. Protein sequence: CASSLPENTEAFF.

V usage is TRBV9 and J usage is TRBJ2-3; D is perhaps TRBD1 (5 bases). This CDR3 spans 16 amino acids. Trimming stripped 0 bases from V and 3 bases from J, with 14 bases between. From germline, CDR1 is SGDLS and CDR2 YYNGEE. The CDR3 coding sequence is TGTGCCAGCAGCGTAGCTGGGGCCTTAGAGACAGATACGCAGTATTTT. Translating it yields CASSVAGALETDTQYF.

As regards this clone: Compared with germline, one end of the junction differs, possibly owing to a read error. The chain is built from TRBV7-7 and TRBJ2-1; 9 bases align to TRBD2. In germline, CDR1 is SSHAT, CDR2 FNYEAQ (reference sequence). The CDR3 sequence is 15 residues long. CDR3 coding DNA: TGTGCTAGCAGCTTAGAGGGACTAGCACGGTCAGAGCAGTTCTTC. Protein sequence: CASSLEGLARSEQFF.

Of note for this clone: Likely a read error: the CDR3 ends without its conserved phenylalanine or tryptophan. The V call is TRBV5-4, the J call TRBJ1-4; 7 bases are shared with TRBD1. There are 15 residues in the CDR3. Per the germline V gene, CDR1 is SGHNT and CDR2 is YYREEE (reference sequence). V was pared by 0 bases and J by 14 bases, with 13 bases of the junction left unmatched. In nucleotides, the CDR3 is TGTGCCAGCAGCTTGGGGACAGGTAGAAAGGAAGCTCTGTTTTTG. It translates to CASSLGTGRKEALFL.

This clone has a handful of counts. This chain links TRBV19 with TRBJ1-2; 7 nucleotides align to TRBD1. The V gene's germline CDR1 is LNHDA and CDR2 SQIVND (reference sequence). Trimming cost V 5 bases and J 3 bases; bases outside gene matches: 12. The CDR3 loop spans 16 amino acids. In DNA, the CDR3 is TGTGCCAGTAGTGACAGGGTCGGAGCTAAGGACTATGGCTACACCTTC. Residues: CASSDRVGAKDYGYTF.

This clone has a single count. J is TRBJ2-5 and V is TRBV2, with D possibly matching TRBD2 (6 bases). Germline-derived CDR1 and CDR2 are SNHLY and FYNNEI. This CDR3 contains 11 residues. The V and J ends lost 8 bases and 6 bases respectively, with 10 bases between them. The CDR3 DNA sequence: TGTGCCAGCTGGAGGGTTCAGACCCAGTACTTC. This encodes CASWRVQTQYF.

The chain couples TRBV6-5 to TRBJ1-1; 8 bases fit TRBD1. V lost 5 bases to trimming and J lost 2 bases; unmatched junction nucleotides: 4. In germline, CDR1 is MNHEY, CDR2 SVGAGI. CDR3 length: 14 residues. Here the CDR3 DNA reads TGTGCCAGCAGTACGACAGGGGTCAACACTGAAGCTTTCTTT. Its translation: CASSTTGVNTEAFF.

This clone has only one observation. For the CDR3, the DNA is TGTGCCAGCAGTTCTTATAGCAATCAGCCCCAGCATTTT. Translated: CASSSYSNQPQHF. V gene TRBV27 combines with J gene TRBJ1-5, with D uncertain. Trimming cost V 4 bases and J 0 bases, with 4 bases left between them. The CDR3 has 13 residues. Germline V gene data show CDR1 as MNHEY and CDR2 as SMNVEV (reference sequence).

The chain recombines TRBV7-9 with TRBJ1-2, with D unclear. CDR1 and CDR2 (germline): SEHNR, FQNEAQ (reference sequence). This CDR3 is 15 amino acids long. Trimming pared 4 bases from V and 3 bases from J, leaving 15 bases between. The CDR3 loop is CASSSSRNIDYGYTF. The DNA of the CDR3 is TGTGCCAGCAGCTCAAGTAGAAATATCGACTATGGCTACACCTTC.

The chain has TRBV6-1 and TRBJ2-3; 7 positions agree with TRBD1. V was clipped by 5 bases and J by 3 bases; unmatched bases: 5. The CDR3 is 14 amino acids. Per germline, CDR1 MNHNS and CDR2 SASEGT. The CDR3 is CASSTDRATDTQYF. The CDR3 nucleotides are TGTGCCAGCAGTACCGACAGGGCAACAGATACGCAGTATTTT.

This clone appeared a few times. The chain joins TRBV5-1 to TRBJ1-3; D gene uncertain. The germline V and J ends were trimmed by 0 bases and 0 bases, with 4 bases remaining between them. CDR3 length equals 14 residues. The germline V gene has CDR1 SGHRS and CDR2 YFSETQ. Written as DNA, the CDR3 is TGCGCCAGCAGCTTGGACAGCTCTGGAAACACCATATATTTT. Translation gives CASSLDSSGNTIYF.

The chain has TRBV4-2 and TRBJ2-7; TRBD2 matches 13 bases. Germline loops: CDR1 LGHNA, CDR2 YNFKEQ. V shed 1 base and J 6 bases; nucleotides not matched to a gene: 0. The CDR3 is 14 amino acids. CDR3: CASSQGTSGGEQYF. Written as DNA, the CDR3 is TGTGCCAGCAGCCAAGGGACTAGCGGGGGCGAGCAGTACTTC.

The V and J genes are TRBV27 and TRBJ2-3; possibly TRBD1 for D (5 bases). V was pared by 8 bases and J by 3 bases, with 18 bases between. This CDR3 comprises 15 residues. CDR1 is MNHEY and CDR2 is SMNVEV in the germline V gene (reference sequence). The CDR3 loop reads CASRDRSDGTDTQYF. CDR3 sequence (DNA): TGTGCCAGCCGAGACAGATCGGACGGAACAGATACGCAGTATTTT.

V and J are TRBV6-1 and TRBJ1-2; D gene unclear. The CDR3 runs to 13 residues. Per the germline V gene, CDR1 is MNHNS and CDR2 is SASEGT. V dropped 5 bases and J dropped 2 bases, with 9 bases sitting between them. CDR3 DNA: TGTGCCAGCAGTAAAACAGCAAACTATGGCTACACCTTC. Translated: CASSKTANYGYTF.

Here the CDR3 reads CASSVSENTEAFF. The DNA of the CDR3 is TGCGCCAGCAGCGTGTCAGAGAACACTGAAGCTTTCTTT. The chain joins TRBV5-1 to TRBJ1-1; D ambiguous. CDR1 is SGHRS, CDR2 YFSETQ, per germline. Trimming shortened V by 4 bases and J by 1 base, and 8 bases separated the two germline ends. The CDR3 is 13 amino acids.